A single sample is the source of the 22 T cell receptor beta chains below, sequenced in a study of blood T cells in healthy people across ages. Combining a sample-barcoded 5' primer with a J-beta primer mix, a second PCR ran for roughly 7 to 12 cycles. TCRdb called the 5' RACE reads again in MiXCR, with one record for every CDR3 protein. The data contain about 1,400,000 distinct CDR3 sequences, 42% of them singletons. Sequences were obtained from blood. These receptors were obtained from a woman younger than 35 in good health.

The chain couples TRBV3-1 to TRBJ1-1; perhaps TRBD1 as D (5 bases). This CDR3 region has 14 residues. With 6 bases removed from V and 0 bases from J, the gap between germline ends came to 11 bases. Germline V lookup: CDR1 LGHDT, CDR2 YNNKEL (reference sequence). CDR3 sequence: CASSFGALNTEAFF. CDR3 nucleotides: TGTGCCAGCAGTTTTGGGGCCTTGAACACTGAAGCTTTCTTT.

The chain couples TRBV6-5 to TRBJ1-1, with 7 nucleotides matching TRBD1. Germline V gene data show CDR1 as MNHEY and CDR2 as SVGAGI. The CDR3 runs 15 residues. V was clipped by 6 bases and J by 12 bases; unmatched bases: 19. The CDR3 DNA reads TGTGCCAGCAGCCCGTCGGGCGGGACAGCGGTAACTACTTTCTTT. Translating it yields CASSPSGGTAVTTFF.

The chain carries TRBV6-1 and TRBJ2-5, with 9 bases matching TRBD1. Germline CDR1 reads MNHNS; CDR2 reads SASEGT. The J segment lost 5 bases and the V segment lost 3 bases, leaving 10 bases of the junction unmatched. CDR3 length: 16 residues. The CDR3 region has the DNA TGTGCCAGCAGTGACGGGACAGGGAGGGTTAGGGAGACCCAGTACTTC. Translated, it gives CASSDGTGRVRETQYF.

This clonotype appeared once. V is TRBV7-4 and J is TRBJ2-1; 9 nucleotides align to TRBD2. The CDR3 length is 20 residues. After removal of 2 bases from V and 4 bases from J, the junction contained 18 bases not matched to a gene. Germline loops: CDR1 SGHVT, CDR2 SQSDAQ. The CDR3 protein is CASSLKGRLAGPFPYNEQFF. In DNA form, the CDR3 reads TGTGCCAGCAGCTTAAAAGGCCGGCTAGCGGGGCCATTTCCATACAATGAGCAGTTCTTC.

The rearrangement uses TRBV12-3 or TRBV12-4 and TRBJ2-1; TRBD2 aligns across 7 bases. V shed 5 bases, J shed 11 bases, and the junction held 12 bases outside the gene matches. The CDR3 covers 14 residues. CDR3 nucleotides: TGTGCCAGCAGTGGCTGGACGGCGGGAGCTAAGCAGTTCTTC. It specifies CASSGWTAGAKQFF.

This rearrangement joins TRBV20-1 to TRBJ2-7; tentative D call: TRBD1 (6 bases). V lost 0 bases and J 1 base, leaving 16 bases between the germline ends. The CDR3 is made up of 16 amino acids. Germline CDR1 is DFQATT and CDR2 is SNEGSKA (reference sequence). The CDR3 DNA is TGCAGTGCTAGAGATCTAGGGGGAAGAGGTTCCTACGAGCAGTACTTC. Its translation is CSARDLGGRGSYEQYF.

The sample holds a few counts of this clonotype. This chain uses TRBV29-1 with TRBJ1-2; tentatively, D is TRBD1 (6 bases). From germline, CDR1 is SQVTM and CDR2 ANQGSEA. The CDR3 is 14 amino acids. Trimming removed 6 bases at V and 2 bases at J, with 16 bases between. The CDR3 DNA is TGCAGCGTCCCATGGTTTCAGGGGAACTATGGCTACACCTTC. As protein: CSVPWFQGNYGYTF.

The chain couples TRBV12-5 to TRBJ2-1; 7 bases fit TRBD2. The DNA end is more similar to TRBJ2-7, so the J call may be wrong. This CDR3 contains 13 residues. CDR1 is LGHNT and CDR2 is FRNRAP in the germline V gene. The CDR3 DNA reads as TGTGCTAGTGGTTTTTCTAGCGGCAATGAGCAGTACTTC. Its translation: CASGFSSGNEQYF.

The chain employs TRBV7-9 and TRBJ1-2; tentatively, D is TRBD1 (5 bases). CDR3 size: 15 residues. Trimming left V 5 bases short and J 0 bases short, with 13 bases between. Germline CDR1 reads SEHNR; CDR2 reads FQNEAQ (reference sequence). In DNA form, the CDR3 reads TGTGCCAGCAGCCTGGGACTCTCAGCTAACTATGGCTACACCTTC. This translates into CASSLGLSANYGYTF.

The chain joins TRBV10-3 to TRBJ1-2; TRBD1 aligns across 10 bases. The CDR3 is 16 amino acids. The trim removed 6 bases at V and 2 bases at J, leaving 9 bases unmatched. CDR1 is ENHRY, CDR2 SYGVKD, per germline. The CDR3 spells CAISSGTGARNYGYTF. For the CDR3, the DNA is TGTGCCATCAGCTCCGGGACAGGGGCGAGAAACTATGGCTACACCTTC.

The chain links TRBV6-1 to TRBJ1-2; a weak D match, TRBD1 (5 bases). V was cut by 3 bases and J by 6 bases, with 11 bases left in between. CDR3 length equals 13 residues. Germline assignment: CDR1 MNHNS and CDR2 SASEGT. CDR3 in DNA: TGTGCCAGCAGTGAGGGGGTTACCCATGGCTACACCTTC. It yields the protein CASSEGVTHGYTF.

This clonotype was seen more than once but under ten times. The chain uses TRBV20-1 and TRBJ2-1; 7 nucleotides line up with TRBD2. Trimming cost V 0 bases and J 3 bases; bases outside gene matches: 2. Germline V gene data show CDR1 as DFQATT and CDR2 as SNEGSKA (reference sequence). This CDR3 comprises 14 residues. Written as DNA, the CDR3 is TGCAGTGCTAGAGAGGGGACTAACTACAATGAGCAGTTCTTC. It encodes CSAREGTNYNEQFF.

The chain is built from TRBV20-1 and TRBJ2-1; D might be TRBD1 (6 bases). Germline CDR1 DFQATT, CDR2 SNEGSKA (reference sequence). Trimming left V 6 bases short and J 4 bases short, with 19 bases between. There are 15 residues in the CDR3. The CDR3 sequence is CSARAWTAIYNEQFF. CDR3 nucleotide sequence: TGCAGTGCCCGAGCTTGGACAGCGATTTACAATGAGCAGTTCTTC.

The CDR3 is CASSLDLNNEQFF. The CDR3 region has the DNA TGTGCCAGCAGCTTAGACTTAAACAATGAGCAGTTCTTC. The V and J genes are TRBV7-2 and TRBJ2-1; D remains ambiguous. Trimming left V 1 base short and J 5 bases short, with 6 bases between. CDR3 length equals 13 residues. Germline CDR1 reads SGHTA; CDR2 reads FQGNSA. The full variable domain, in which reference TRBV7-2 and TRBJ2-1 provide the parts outside the CDR3, is GAGVSQSPSNKVTEKGKDVELRCDPISGHTALYWYRQSLGQGLEFLIYFQGNSAPDKSGLPSDRFSAERTGGSVSTLTIQRTQQEDSAVYLCASSLDLNNEQFFGPGTRLTVL.

The chain has TRBV27 and TRBJ1-1, with TRBD1 as a possible D gene (5 bases). This CDR3 has 13 amino acids. Germline V lookup: CDR1 MNHEY, CDR2 SMNVEV (reference sequence). Deletions cut 7 bases from V and 11 bases from J, with 20 bases between. The CDR3: CASNFGDGGVAFF. CDR3 nucleotides: TGTGCCAGCAATTTCGGGGACGGGGGAGTGGCTTTCTTT.

The gene calls are TRBV6-2 or TRBV6-3 and TRBJ1-1, with a weak D call TRBD1 (5 bases). The V gene lost 10 bases and the J gene lost 4 bases, with 13 bases spanning the gap. The CDR3 length is 12 residues. The germline CDR1 and CDR2 sequences are MNHEY and SVGEGT. The CDR3 region has the DNA TGTGCCATCAAAGGGGTGGGCACTGAAGCTTTCTTT. Its protein product is CAIKGVGTEAFF.

In regard to this clonotype: One junction end does not reproduce the germline sequence, and a read error may be involved. The V call is TRBV7-8, the J call TRBJ2-5; D gene uncertain. This CDR3 is 12 amino acids long. Per germline, CDR1 SGHVS and CDR2 FQNEAQ. This CDR3 reads CVSSLSSETQYF. The CDR3 region has the DNA TGTGTCAGCAGCTTATCGTCGGAGACCCAGTACTTC.

V gene TRBV28 combines with J gene TRBJ1-5; possible D gene TRBD1, 5 bases. Trimming took 7 bases from V and 4 from J, leaving 11 bases between them. This CDR3 region has 13 residues. CDR1 and CDR2 (germline): MDHEN, SYDVKM. Here the CDR3 DNA reads TGTGCCAGCAACCGCCCAGGGAATCAGCCCCAGCATTTT. This translates into CASNRPGNQPQHF.

V and J are TRBV20-1 and TRBJ2-7, with 10 bases that match TRBD2. Trimming cost V 6 bases and J 1 base; bases outside gene matches: 6. The length of the CDR3 is 14 residues. Germline V gene data show CDR1 as DFQATT and CDR2 as SNEGSKA (reference sequence). For the CDR3, the DNA is TGCAGTGCCGCCACTAGCGGGAATTCCTACGAGCAGTACTTC. Translating it yields CSAATSGNSYEQYF.

This chain links TRBV5-5 with TRBJ2-1, with a weak D call TRBD1 (5 bases). Germline V CDR1 and CDR2: SGHKS, YYEKEE (reference sequence). Trimming left V 0 bases short and J 3 bases short, with 10 bases between. There are 15 residues in the CDR3. CDR3 amino acids: CASSLALGHYNEQFF. CDR3 in DNA: TGTGCCAGCAGCTTGGCGCTGGGGCACTACAATGAGCAGTTCTTC.

This clonotype has a handful of counts. The rearrangement uses TRBV4-1 and TRBJ1-2, with 11 bases lining up with TRBD1. CDR3 size: 16 residues. CDR1 and CDR2 (germline): MGHRA, YSYEKL. V shed 0 bases and J 4 bases; nucleotides not matched to a gene: 4. Written as DNA, the CDR3 is TGCGCCAGCAGCCAAGATCCGGGACAGGGGGTCTATGGCTACACCTTC. Translation gives CASSQDPGQGVYGYTF.

J is TRBJ1-6 and V is TRBV14; the D is unclear. The germline V gene has CDR1 SGHDN and CDR2 FVKESK. The CDR3 runs 15 residues. Between the trimmed V and J ends, which lost 1 base and 10 bases, there was a span of 14 bases. In DNA, the CDR3 is TGTGCCAGCAGCCAAGCGGCAACCCGCGGGTCACCCCTCCACTTT. It codes for CASSQAATRGSPLHF.